Listed below are T cell receptor beta chains from one sample, sequenced in a study of shared clonotypes between healthy human individuals. Assay: immunoSEQ multiplex PCR; the TCRdb copy retains only in-frame clones and omits some. The table has 2 million to 2.5 million clones, 85% to 95% seen once. Sequenced material: naive CD8+ T cells sorted from blood. These receptors came from a man aged 18 to 29 in good health. CDR3s include the opening cysteine and the closing phenylalanine or tryptophan. Fields, in order: clone size, D gene, V gene, J gene, CDR3 DNA, CDR3 protein. D genes are given only for firm matches. The size field is filled for only some rows; it gives once, few, many or a size class.

>-|-|TRBV4-3|TRBJ1-5
TGCGCCAGCAGCCAAGATTGGGCCGGCAGTGATCAGCCCCAGCATTTT
CASSQDWAGSDQPQHF
>-|-|TRBV25-1|TRBJ1-2
TGTGCCAGCAGTGAATCTTTAGCGGGCCCTAACTATGGCTACACCTTC
CASSESLAGPNYGYTF
>few|TRBD1|TRBV6-5|TRBJ1-5
TGTGCCAGCAGTCTCTCCGGGACAGTCAATCAGCCCCAGCATTTT
CASSLSGTVNQPQHF
>-|-|TRBV27|TRBJ1-4
TGTGCCAGCAGTTTAGGGGTGGGTGAAAAACTGTTTTTT
CASSLGVGEKLFF
>-|-|TRBV6-6|TRBJ2-7
TGTGCCAGCATGGAGGGAGTCGAGCCCTACGAGCAGTACTTC
CASMEGVEPYEQYF
>once|TRBD2|TRBV7-8|TRBJ2-5
TGTGCCAGCAGCTTAGCCGGGACTAGCGGGAGTCCGTTCCAAGAGACCCAGTACTTC
CASSLAGTSGSPFQETQYF
>-|-|TRBV15|TRBJ1-4
TGTGCCACCAGCAGAGTTGGGCTGACAGGTACTACAACTAATGAAAAACTGTTTTTT
CATSRVGLTGTTTNEKLFF
>-|-|TRBV27|TRBJ2-7
TGTGCCAGCAGTTTCAGTCAGGGGTCGCAAATTTACGAGCAGTACTTC
CASSFSQGSQIYEQYF
>-|-|TRBV19|TRBJ2-7
TGTGCCAGTAGTATCGACAGTCCTAGCTCCTACGAGCAGTACTTC
CASSIDSPSSYEQYF
>-|-|TRBV5-1|TRBJ2-7
TGCGCCAGCCGCGATCCCGAGAGGGGTTCCTACGAGCAGTACTTC
CASRDPERGSYEQYF
>-|TRBD1|TRBV5-6|TRBJ1-5
TGTGCCAGCAGCGCCGGGACAGGTAATCAGCCCCAGCATTTT
CASSAGTGNQPQHF
>-|-|TRBV6-1|TRBJ1-6
TGTGCCAGCAGTGAAACGGCCTCCCCCACCCTCCACTTT
CASSETASPTLHF
>-|TRBD2|TRBV6-5|TRBJ2-3
TGTGCCAGCTCCGACGCGGGACTAGCAACAGATACGCAGTATTTT
CASSDAGLATDTQYF
>-|TRBD1|TRBV5-4|TRBJ2-7
TGTGCCAGCAGCATTGACAGGGAACTCTACGAGCAGTACTTC
CASSIDRELYEQYF
>-|-|TRBV11-2|TRBJ2-7
TGTGCCAGCAGCACGGGACTTTCGTACGAGCAGTACTTC
CASSTGLSYEQYF
>-|TRBD2|TRBV9|TRBJ2-1
TGTGCCAGCAGCGTAGTGGTAGTCGGGGAGGGTGAGCAGTTCTTC
CASSVVVVGEGEQFF
>-|-|TRBV7-9|TRBJ1-2
TGTGCCAGCAGCGGCGCTTACAGCTATGGCTACACCTTC
CASSGAYSYGYTF
>-|-|TRBV9|TRBJ2-2
TGTGCCAGCAGCCCAACAACGGGACCAAACACCGGGGAGCTGTTTTTT
CASSPTTGPNTGELFF
>-|-|TRBV4-1|TRBJ1-1
TGCGCCAGCAGCCAAGCCCGTAACACTGAAGCTTTCTTT
CASSQARNTEAFF
>-|-|TRBV9|TRBJ2-5
TGTGCCAGCAGCGTTGCACCCGGGGAAAGAGAAGAGACCCAGTACTTC
CASSVAPGEREETQYF
>-|-|TRBV11-2|TRBJ2-7
TGTGCCAGCAGCTTAGGGGAAGTAAGGTACTTC
CASSLGEVRYF
>-|-|TRBV5-1|TRBJ2-1
TGCGCCAGCAGCCTCGGACAGTACAATGAGCAGTTCTTC
CASSLGQYNEQFF
>-|-|TRBV7-9|TRBJ1-2
TGTGCCAGCAGTTTTATCGTGGGCGGTCGGGATGGCTACACCTTC
CASSFIVGGRDGYTF
>-|-|TRBV28|TRBJ1-1
TGTGCCAGCAGTTTATTCGGAGACACTGAAGCTTTCTTT
CASSLFGDTEAFF
>-|-|TRBV6-1|TRBJ1-4
TGTGCCAGCAGTGAACTCGAGGGTCCTGCAACTAATGAAAAACTGTTTTTT
CASSELEGPATNEKLFF
>-|TRBD1|TRBV30|TRBJ1-6
TGTGCCTGGAGTGACCTGACAGGGGTTCCAGTCTGGGGTTCACCCCTCCACTTT
CAWSDLTGVPVWGSPLHF
>-|TRBD1|TRBV29-1|TRBJ2-5
TGCAGCGTTGAAGGTCCAGGGGGCGTAGAGACCCAGTACTTC
CSVEGPGGVETQYF
>-|TRBD1|TRBV27|TRBJ2-2
TGTGCCAGCGGGACAGGGACGAGAACCGGGGAGCTGTTTTTT
CASGTGTRTGELFF
>-|TRBD2|TRBV11-2|TRBJ2-1
TGTGCCAGCAGCATCGGACTAGCGGGAGGACTAGACAATGAGCAGTTCTTC
CASSIGLAGGLDNEQFF
>-|-|TRBV11-2|TRBJ2-7
TGTGCCAGCAGGAAGTCCTACGAGCAGTACTTC
CASRKSYEQYF
>-|TRBD2|TRBV7-3|TRBJ2-1
TGTGCCAGCAGCTTAGCGGGGGGATACAATGAGCAGTTCTTC
CASSLAGGYNEQFF
>-|TRBD1|TRBV7-9|TRBJ2-7
TGTGCCAGCAGCTTAGGGACAGGGGCCTCCTACGAGCAGTACTTC
CASSLGTGASYEQYF
>-|-|TRBV29-1|TRBJ1-4
TGCAGCGTTGAAGTTTCGGGGGAAGGACTGTTTTTT
CSVEVSGEGLFF
>-|TRBD1|TRBV6-6|TRBJ2-2
TGTGCCAGCAGTCCGGGACAGGGGACCGGGGAGCTGTTTTTT
CASSPGQGTGELFF
>-|-|TRBV10-2|TRBJ2-5
TGCGCCAGCGCAGGGTCCGGAGAGACCCAGTACTTC
CASAGSGETQYF
>-|TRBD1|TRBV6-5|TRBJ2-7
TGTGCCAGCAGTCCGGGACAGGGGGGGTACGAGCAGTACTTC
CASSPGQGGYEQYF
>-|TRBD1|TRBV2|TRBJ2-7
TGTGCCAGCAAAGGGGACAGGGGATTCTACGAGCAGTACTTC
CASKGDRGFYEQYF
>-|TRBD2|TRBV5-6|TRBJ2-3
TGTGCCAGCACCCCTAGCGGGCTGCCTAGGGTGACAGATACGCAGTATTTT
CASTPSGLPRVTDTQYF
>-|TRBD2|TRBV6-1|TRBJ2-1
TGTGCCAGCAGTGGGGGGGGACTAGCGGGACATTACTACAATGAGCAGTTCTTC
CASSGGGLAGHYYNEQFF
>-|TRBD2|TRBV6-5|TRBJ2-5
TGTGCCAGCAGTTACTCGGGTGGGAGCGGGAGAGAGACCCAGTACTTC
CASSYSGGSGRETQYF
>-|-|TRBV6-6|TRBJ2-7
TGTGCCAGCAGTGAGCTTTGGTACGAGCAGTACTTC
CASSELWYEQYF
>once|TRBD2|TRBV9|TRBJ2-3
TGTGCCAGCAGTCCCGTAGCGGGAGGAAGAGATACGCAGTATTTT
CASSPVAGGRDTQYF
>-|TRBD1|TRBV6-5|TRBJ2-2
TGTGCCAGCAGTCCACAGGGGGGAGGGGAGCTGTTTTTT
CASSPQGGGELFF
>-|TRBD2|TRBV27|TRBJ2-7
TGTGCCAGCAGGGTAGCGGGGGGGTCCTACGAGCAGTACTTC
CASRVAGGSYEQYF
>-|-|TRBV7-9|TRBJ2-7
TGTGCCAGCAGCTTAGTACAGGAGGACGAGCAGTACTTC
CASSLVQEDEQYF
>-|-|TRBV12-5|TRBJ1-4
TGTGCTAGTGGTTTGGTACTCGGGCAGTTTAATGAAAAACTGTTTTTT
CASGLVLGQFNEKLFF
>-|-|TRBV7-2|TRBJ2-1
TGTGCCAGCAGCTTATTGCGGAGGGACCATGAGCAGTTCTTC
CASSLLRRDHEQFF
>-|-|TRBV7-9|TRBJ2-7
TGTGCCAGCAGCTTGCCTTTAGGTGCCGGAGCTAATCCCTACGAGCAGTACTTC
CASSLPLGAGANPYEQYF
>-|-|TRBV9|TRBJ2-2
TGTGCCAGCAGCGCCATGTCGGGACTCTTCACCGGGGAGCTGTTTTTT
CASSAMSGLFTGELFF
>-|-|TRBV9|TRBJ2-5
TGTGCCAGCAGCGCCTTCGGAGGGGGCGAGGGAGAGACCCAGTACTTC
CASSAFGGGEGETQYF
>-|TRBD1|TRBV7-9|TRBJ1-2
TGTGCCAGCAGCCTAAACGGACAGGGGAGCTATGGCTACACCTTC
CASSLNGQGSYGYTF
>-|TRBD1|TRBV2|TRBJ1-5
TGTGCCAGCAAGAGACAGGGGGCGACTCATCCCCAGCATTTT
CASKRQGATHPQHF
>-|-|TRBV4-3|TRBJ2-3
TGCGCCAGCAGCCAAGATCCGGCCACTGGCGAGGATACGCAGTATTTT
CASSQDPATGEDTQYF